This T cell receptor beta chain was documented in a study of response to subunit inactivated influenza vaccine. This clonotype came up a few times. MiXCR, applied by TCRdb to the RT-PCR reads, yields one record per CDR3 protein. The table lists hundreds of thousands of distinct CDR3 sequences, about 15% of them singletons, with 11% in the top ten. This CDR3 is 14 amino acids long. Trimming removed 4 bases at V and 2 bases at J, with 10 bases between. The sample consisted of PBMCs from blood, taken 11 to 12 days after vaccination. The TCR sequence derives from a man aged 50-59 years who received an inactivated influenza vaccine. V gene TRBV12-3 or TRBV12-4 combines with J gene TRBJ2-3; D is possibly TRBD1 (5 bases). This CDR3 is CASSSDSFTDTQYF. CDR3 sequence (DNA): TGTGCCAGCAGTTCCGACAGTTTCACAGATACGCAGTATTTT.